The rows below give T cell receptor beta chains drawn from one sample of a study of identical twins. TCRdb reanalysed the 5' RACE reads using MiXCR and keeps one entry per CDR3 protein. Of around 960,000 distinct CDR3 sequences listed, roughly an eighth are singletons. The sample was also reused in another study, on yellow fever vaccine responses in identical twins.

What was sequenced was PBMCs. These receptors were collected from a woman between 18 and 30 years old in good health. Each CDR3 is given with its conserved first and last residue.

v_gene	CDR3aa
TRBV5-1	CASSLIGAGGSKNIQYF
TRBV12-3/TRBV12-4	CASSLWKGAGEKLFF
TRBV12-3/TRBV12-4	CASTKGRGAYNEQFF
TRBV15	CATSRLLSGSYEQYF
TRBV6-1	CASRIRPHTDTEAFF
TRBV20-1	CSAWTSGSSETQYF
TRBV5-6	CASSFRPLLSSYNEQFF
TRBV29-1	CSVEGVAGGTDTQYF
TRBV27	CASSRQGQHNEQFF
TRBV4-2	CASSLTSGGAWETQYF
TRBV4-1	CASSRTDGNQPQHF
TRBV13	CASSLVQGKTYEQYF
TRBV18	CASSPPKGDGNEQFF
TRBV5-1	CASSLVGRESHEQFF
TRBV6-2/TRBV6-3	CASGRPPVSRETQYF
TRBV24-1	CATSDSRRVTGELFF
TRBV10-3	CAIGPDRGSTYEQYF
TRBV6-1	CASSEYGSEQYF
TRBV28	CASSQRGLYEQYF
TRBV7-9	CASSLALASPDTQYF
TRBV4-1	CASSQVEDNYNEQFF
TRBV6-1	CASRTLSVDEQFF
TRBV5-1	CASSPGTRVETQYF
TRBV7-9	CASSFPGGLSYEQYF
TRBV29-1	CSVETGLEIEQFF
TRBV5-1	CASSLAGTSGGNNEQFF
TRBV7-9	CASSLDGVMQETQYF
TRBV6-4	CASSDVGQGELFF
TRBV20-1	CSAISGEAYEQYF
TRBV28	CASSWAREGADTQYF
TRBV11-3	CASSHGRYTSLSGNTIYF